This paragraph covers one T cell receptor (beta chain) sequence. The record originates from a study of blood T cell repertoires in COVID-19. About the research overall: COVID-19 samples from acute and convalescent phases originated in the United States, Italy and Spain. The cDNA or gDNA used as material had been derived from T cells, B-cell-depleted T cells, or PBMCs.

Looked up from germline, CDR1 is MNHNY and CDR2 is SVGAGI (reference sequence). The CDR3 is made up of 14 amino acids. V dropped 1 base and J dropped 7; count of bases not matched to a gene: 3. Authors' methods: Using reference gene primer amplification, nucleated cell counts were estimated. Generated by immunoSEQ multiplex PCR, the TCRdb table keeps only in-frame clones and is missing some. V, J and clone size were drawn from that table, and D and trimming were deduced from the DNA. In the table there are some 260,000 clones, around 90% of which are singletons. The chain is built from TRBV6-6 and TRBJ2-1, with 8 bases that match TRBD1. The material sequenced was peripheral blood. This receptor was identified in a woman under 40 with acute or convalescent COVID-19. CDR3 bases: TGTGCCAGCAGTTACTTACGACAGGGGAATGAGCAGTTCTTC. It specifies CASSYLRQGNEQFF.